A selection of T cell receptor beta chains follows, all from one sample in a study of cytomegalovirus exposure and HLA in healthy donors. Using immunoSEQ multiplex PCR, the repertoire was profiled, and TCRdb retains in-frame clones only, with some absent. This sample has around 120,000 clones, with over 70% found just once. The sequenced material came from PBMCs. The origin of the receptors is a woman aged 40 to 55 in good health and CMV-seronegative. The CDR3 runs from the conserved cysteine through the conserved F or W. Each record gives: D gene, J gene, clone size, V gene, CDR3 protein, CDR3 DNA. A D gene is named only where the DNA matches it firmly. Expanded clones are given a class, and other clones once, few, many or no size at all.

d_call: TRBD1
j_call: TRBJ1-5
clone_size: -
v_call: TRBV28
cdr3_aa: CASSLPGTAYQPQHF
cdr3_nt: TGTGCCAGCAGTCTCCCCGGGACAGCTTATCAGCCCCAGCATTTT

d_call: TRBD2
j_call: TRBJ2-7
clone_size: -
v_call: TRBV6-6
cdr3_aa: CASSYQLAASGEQYF
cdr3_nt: TGTGCCAGCAGTTACCAACTAGCGGCCTCGGGAGAGCAGTACTTC

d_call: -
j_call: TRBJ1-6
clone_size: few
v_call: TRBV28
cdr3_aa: CASSFRAPNSPLHF
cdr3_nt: TGTGCCAGCAGTTTTCGAGCCCCTAATTCACCCCTCCACTTT

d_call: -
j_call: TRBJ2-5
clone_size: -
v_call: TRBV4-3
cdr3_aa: CASSGGNQETQYF
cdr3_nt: TGCGCCAGCAGCGGGGGGAACCAAGAGACCCAGTACTTC

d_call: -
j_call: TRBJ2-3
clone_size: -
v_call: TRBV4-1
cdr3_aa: CASSQDDGTTSTDTQYF
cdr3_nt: TGCGCCAGCAGCCAAGATGATGGGACAACTAGCACAGATACGCAGTATTTT

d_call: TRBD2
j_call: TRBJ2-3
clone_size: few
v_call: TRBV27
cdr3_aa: CASHPVRLAGVGVTDTQYF
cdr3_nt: TGTGCCAGCCACCCGGTACGACTAGCGGGAGTAGGGGTGACAGATACGCAGTATTTT

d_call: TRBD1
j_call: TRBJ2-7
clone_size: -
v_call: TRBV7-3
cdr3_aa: CASSPGTVYEQYF
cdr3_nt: TGTGCCAGCAGCCCCGGGACAGTCTACGAGCAGTACTTC

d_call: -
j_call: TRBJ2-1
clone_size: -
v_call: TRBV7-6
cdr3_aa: CASSRGFNEQFF
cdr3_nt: TGTGCCAGCAGCCGAGGTTTCAATGAGCAGTTCTTC

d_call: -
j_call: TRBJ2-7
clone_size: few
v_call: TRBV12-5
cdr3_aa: CASGWKHSLNKPYEQYF
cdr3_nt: TGTGCTAGTGGTTGGAAACATAGCCTAAATAAGCCCTACGAGCAGTACTTC

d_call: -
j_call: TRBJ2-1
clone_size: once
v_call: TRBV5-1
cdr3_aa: CASSLVRGNEQFF
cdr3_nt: TGCGCCAGCAGCTTGGTCCGGGGCAATGAGCAGTTCTTC

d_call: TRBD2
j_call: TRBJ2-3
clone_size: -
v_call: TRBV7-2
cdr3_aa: CASSLGLAGGTDTQYF
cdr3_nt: TGTGCCAGCAGCTTAGGGCTAGCGGGAGGAACAGATACGCAGTATTTT

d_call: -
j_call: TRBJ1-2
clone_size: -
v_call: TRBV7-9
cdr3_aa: CASSAGDYGYTF
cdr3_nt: TGTGCCAGCAGCGCAGGGGACTATGGCTACACCTTC

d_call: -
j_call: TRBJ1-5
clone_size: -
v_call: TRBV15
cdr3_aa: CATSRDSMWNQPQHF
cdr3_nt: TGTGCCACCAGCAGAGATAGTATGTGGAATCAGCCCCAGCATTTT

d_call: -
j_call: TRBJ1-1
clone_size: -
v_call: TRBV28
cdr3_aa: CASRGGRLDTEAFF
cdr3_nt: TGTGCCAGCAGGGGCGGGAGGTTGGACACTGAAGCTTTCTTT

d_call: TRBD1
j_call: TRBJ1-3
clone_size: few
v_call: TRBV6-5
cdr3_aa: CASSYSTGAGNTIYF
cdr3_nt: TGTGCCAGCAGTTACTCGACAGGGGCTGGAAACACCATATATTTT

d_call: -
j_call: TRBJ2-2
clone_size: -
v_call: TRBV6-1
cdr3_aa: CASSERFGSNTGELFF
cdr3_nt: TGTGCCAGCAGTGAAAGGTTCGGGTCGAACACCGGGGAGCTGTTTTTT

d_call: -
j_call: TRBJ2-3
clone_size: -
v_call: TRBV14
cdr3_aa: CASSQDAYTTDTQYF
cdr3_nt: TGTGCCAGCAGCCAAGATGCGTATACCACAGATACGCAGTATTTT

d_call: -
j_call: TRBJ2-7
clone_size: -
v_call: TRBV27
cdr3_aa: CASSLGGVEQYF
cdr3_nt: TGTGCCAGCAGTTTAGGAGGGGTCGAGCAGTACTTC

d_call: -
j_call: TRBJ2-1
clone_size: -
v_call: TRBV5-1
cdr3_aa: CATHRGGGYNEQFF
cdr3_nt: TGCGCCACACACAGGGGAGGTGGTTACAATGAGCAGTTCTTC

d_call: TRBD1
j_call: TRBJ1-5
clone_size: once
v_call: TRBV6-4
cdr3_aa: CASSDFRTGENQPQHF
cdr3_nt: TGTGCCAGCAGTGACTTCAGGACAGGGGAGAATCAGCCCCAGCATTTT

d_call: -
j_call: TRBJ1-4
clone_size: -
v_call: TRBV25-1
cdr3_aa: CASSPEGPGLNEKLFF
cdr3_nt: TGTGCCAGCAGCCCAGAAGGTCCAGGGCTTAATGAAAAACTGTTTTTT

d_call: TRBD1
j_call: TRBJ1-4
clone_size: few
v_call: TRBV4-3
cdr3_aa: CASSTGGEGGKLFF
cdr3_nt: TGCGCCAGCAGTACAGGGGGCGAAGGGGGAAAACTGTTTTTT

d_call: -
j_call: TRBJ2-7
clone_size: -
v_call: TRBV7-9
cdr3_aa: CSSSLQGYEQYF
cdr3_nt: TGTTCCAGCAGCTTACAGGGTTACGAGCAGTACTTC

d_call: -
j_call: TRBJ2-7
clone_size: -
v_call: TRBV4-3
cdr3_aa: CASSWTRTSSYEQYF
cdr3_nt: TGCGCCAGCAGCTGGACTCGGACGAGCTCCTACGAGCAGTACTTC

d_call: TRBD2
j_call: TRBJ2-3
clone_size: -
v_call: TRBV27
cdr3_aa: CASSLGLADTDTQYF
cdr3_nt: TGTGCCAGCAGTTTGGGACTAGCGGACACAGATACGCAGTATTTT

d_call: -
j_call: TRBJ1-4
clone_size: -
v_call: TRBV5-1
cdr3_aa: CASSLGEETRLFF
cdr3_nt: TGCGCCAGCAGCTTGGGGGAGGAGACGAGACTGTTTTTT

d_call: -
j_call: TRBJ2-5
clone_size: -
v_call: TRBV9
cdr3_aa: CASSVPGFQETQYF
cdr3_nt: TGTGCCAGCAGCGTCCCAGGTTTTCAAGAGACCCAGTACTTC

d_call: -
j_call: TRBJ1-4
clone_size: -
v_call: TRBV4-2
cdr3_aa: CASSQDPLATNEKLFF
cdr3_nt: TGTGCCAGCAGCCAAGATCCCCTTGCAACTAATGAAAAACTGTTTTTT

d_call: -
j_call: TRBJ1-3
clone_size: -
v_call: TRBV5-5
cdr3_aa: CASSFGGIASGNTIYF
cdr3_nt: TGTGCCAGCAGCTTTGGCGGGATCGCCTCTGGAAACACCATATATTTT

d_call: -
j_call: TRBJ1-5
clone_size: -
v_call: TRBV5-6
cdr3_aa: CASTKHNQPQHF
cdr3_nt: TGTGCCAGCACCAAACACAATCAGCCCCAGCATTTT

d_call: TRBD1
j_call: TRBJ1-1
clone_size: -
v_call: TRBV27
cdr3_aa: CASGQGMNTEAFF
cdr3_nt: TGTGCCAGCGGACAGGGGATGAACACTGAAGCTTTCTTT

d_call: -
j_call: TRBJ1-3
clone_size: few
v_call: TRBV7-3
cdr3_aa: CASSLGVGPLSGNTIYF
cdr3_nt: TGTGCCAGCAGCTTAGGGGTGGGGCCGCTCTCTGGAAACACCATATATTTT

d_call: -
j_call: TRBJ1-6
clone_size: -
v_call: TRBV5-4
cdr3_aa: CASSLDSLGANSPLHF
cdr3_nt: TGTGCCAGCAGCTTGGACTCTTTGGGGGCAAATTCACCCCTCCACTTT

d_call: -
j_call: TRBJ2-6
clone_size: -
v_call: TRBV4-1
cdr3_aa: CASSHFWTEHLSGANVLTF
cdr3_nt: TGCGCCAGCAGCCACTTTTGGACAGAGCATCTCTCTGGGGCCAACGTCCTGACTTTC

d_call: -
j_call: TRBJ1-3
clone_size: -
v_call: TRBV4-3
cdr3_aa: CASSQEPGPSGNTIYF
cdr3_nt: TGCGCCAGCAGCCAAGAACCAGGGCCCTCTGGAAACACCATATATTTT

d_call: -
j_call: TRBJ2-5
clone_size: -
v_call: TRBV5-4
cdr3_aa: CASSIFRGSSQETQYF
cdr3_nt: TGTGCCAGCAGTATTTTCAGGGGATCATCCCAAGAGACCCAGTACTTC

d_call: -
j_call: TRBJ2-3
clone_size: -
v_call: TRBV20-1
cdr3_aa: CSAPTAGTQYF
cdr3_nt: TGCAGTGCTCCAACCGCGGGTACGCAGTATTTT

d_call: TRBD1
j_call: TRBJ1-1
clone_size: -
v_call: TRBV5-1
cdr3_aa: CASSLGGQLTEAFF
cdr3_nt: TGCGCCAGCAGCTTGGGGGGACAGCTCACTGAAGCTTTCTTT

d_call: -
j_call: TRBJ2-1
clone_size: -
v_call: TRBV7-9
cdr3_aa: CASSDQGGEQFF
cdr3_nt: TGTGCCAGCAGCGACCAGGGAGGTGAGCAGTTCTTC